Below are 20 T cell receptor beta chains sequenced from a single sample in a study of post-analysis software for immune sequencing data. Findings and caveats of the study: TRBV5-6, TRBV5-1 and TRBV20-1 were among 4 or 5 TRBV segments more frequent in patients than controls.

Their target antigens are unknown. cDNA libraries of TCR beta carried unique molecular identifiers. TCRdb itself ran the PCR reads through MiXCR, one entry per CDR3 protein. The sample includes hundreds of thousands of distinct CDR3 sequences, 55% to 70% of them seen just once. The specimen sequenced was blood. These TCRs come from a girl between 2 and 10 years old with multiple sclerosis.

This clonotype was picked up one time. The V gene is TRBV20-1, the J gene TRBJ2-5; tentatively, D is TRBD2 (5 bases). CDR1 and CDR2 from the germline V gene are DFQATT and SNEGSKA (reference sequence). This CDR3 region has 12 residues. The germline V and J ends were trimmed by 6 bases and 7 bases, with 15 bases remaining between them. CDR3 coding DNA: TGCAGTGCCCGCCAAGACCGGGGGACCCAGTACTTC. It codes for CSARQDRGTQYF.

The chain couples TRBV5-1 to TRBJ1-2, with a weak D call TRBD1 (5 bases). The CDR3 length is 15 residues. The V and J ends lost 0 bases and 8 bases respectively, with 17 bases between them. The germline gives CDR1 SGHRS, CDR2 YFSETQ. CDR3 loop: CASSLVAGGVGGYTF. CDR3 bases: TGCGCCAGCAGCTTGGTCGCCGGGGGAGTAGGAGGCTACACCTTC.

This clonotype was observed a handful of times. The CDR3 region is CASSLNNPYGYTF. CDR3 DNA: TGTGCCAGCAGTTTAAACAATCCGTATGGCTACACCTTC. This chain connects TRBV12-3 or TRBV12-4 to TRBJ1-2; D ambiguous. The CDR3 loop spans 13 amino acids. Trimming cost V 2 bases and J 5 bases, with 9 bases left between them.

The gene calls are TRBV6-1 and TRBJ1-2, with D hard to call. There are 14 residues in the CDR3. The V gene's germline CDR1 is MNHNS and CDR2 SASEGT. Trimming removed 4 bases from V and 4 bases from J, with 13 bases in between. This CDR3 is CASSGGTAGYGYTF. The DNA of the CDR3 is TGTGCCAGCAGTGGGGGAACGGCGGGCTATGGCTACACCTTC.

The count of this clonotype is one. This chain uses TRBV20-1 with TRBJ1-1; D is unclear. V lost 0 bases and J 1 base, leaving 9 bases between the germline ends. CDR3 length: 14 residues. Germline V CDR1 and CDR2: DFQATT, SNEGSKA (reference sequence). DNA of the CDR3: TGCAGTGCTAGAGAAACGAGAACGAACACTGAAGCTTTCTTT. Translated, it gives CSARETRTNTEAFF.

The CDR3, as DNA: TGTGCCAGCAGTTTTAGGGTCCACCAAGAGACCCAGTACTTC. Protein: CASSFRVHQETQYF. The gene calls are TRBV28 and TRBJ2-5; no clear D. Looked up from germline, CDR1 is MDHEN and CDR2 is SYDVKM. The ends were cut back, 3 bases at V and 0 bases at J, with 8 bases in the middle. CDR3 length: 14 amino acids. The whole variable domain, remainder taken from reference TRBV28 and TRBJ2-5, is DVKVTQSSRYLVKRTGEKVFLECVQDMDHENMFWYRQDPGLGLRLIYFSYDVKMKEKGDIPEGYSVSREKKERFSLILESASTNQTSMYLCASSFRVHQETQYFGPGTRLLVL.

V usage is TRBV27 and J usage is TRBJ2-3, with 8 bases lining up with TRBD2. Unmatched junction bases numbered 6, after V lost 6 bases and J lost 1 base. The CDR3 length is 15 residues. Germline lookup yields CDR1 MNHEY and CDR2 SMNVEV (reference sequence). This chain's CDR3 is CASRIAGWGTDTQYF. In DNA, the CDR3 is TGTGCCAGCAGAATAGCGGGGTGGGGCACAGATACGCAGTATTTT.

This clonotype was seen once. The CDR3 sequence: CASSFLQGGGTDTQYF. CDR3 nucleotide sequence: TGTGCCAGCAGCTTCCTCCAAGGTGGCGGCACAGATACGCAGTATTTT. The V gene is TRBV7-9, the J gene TRBJ2-3; D is ambiguous. Trimming took 3 bases from V and 1 from J, leaving 14 bases between them. The CDR3 is made up of 16 amino acids. Germline CDR1 SEHNR, CDR2 FQNEAQ (reference sequence).

This clonotype has more than one count but fewer than ten. CDR3 bases: TGTGCCAGCAGTCCCAGGTGGGGTAGGACAGGGAGGGATGAGCAGTTCTTC. Protein product: CASSPRWGRTGRDEQFF. V usage is TRBV28 and J usage is TRBJ2-1; the D gene is possibly TRBD1 (8 bases). Germline CDR1 reads MDHEN; CDR2 reads SYDVKM. Between the trimmed V and J ends, which lost 5 bases and 8 bases, there was a span of 25 bases. The CDR3 contains 17 residues.

The genes are TRBV5-1 and TRBJ1-6; D gene unclear. Trimming removed 0 bases from V and 7 bases from J, with 11 bases in between. CDR1 SGHRS and CDR2 YFSETQ come from the germline V gene. CDR3 length equals 15 residues. The CDR3 loop is CASSLELGGNSPLHF. DNA for the CDR3: TGCGCCAGCAGCTTGGAGCTAGGAGGGAATTCACCCCTCCACTTT.

This clonotype has more than one count but fewer than ten. V and J are TRBV6-5 and TRBJ1-5, with 9 bases matching TRBD1. V gave up 4 bases and J gave up 7 bases; unmatched junction bases: 5. This CDR3 has 14 residues. CDR1 and CDR2 from the germline V gene are MNHEY and SVGAGI. CDR3 DNA: TGTGCCAGCAGTTTTACAGGGACAGGGCAGCCCCAGCATTTT. Residues: CASSFTGTGQPQHF.

The table lists this clonotype with a few counts. The rearrangement joins TRBV12-3 or TRBV12-4 to TRBJ1-2; 8 nucleotides line up with TRBD1. This CDR3 region has 13 residues. The junction had 6 bases not matched to a gene; V was cut back by 7 bases and J by 5 bases. The CDR3 DNA sequence: TGTGCCAGCAATCAACAGGGGGGATATGGCTACACCTTC. Translating it yields CASNQQGGYGYTF.

V and J are TRBV27 and TRBJ2-1, with 10 bases lining up with TRBD2. Trimming at V came to 2 bases and at J to 8 bases, leaving 9 bases not matched to a gene. The CDR3 length is 16 residues. CDR1 MNHEY and CDR2 SMNVEV come from the germline V gene (reference sequence). The CDR3 coding sequence is TGTGCCAGCAGTTTAATGGGAGCGGGAGGGCCAGATGAGCAGTTCTTC. This gives the protein CASSLMGAGGPDEQFF.

The rearrangement links TRBV4-1 to TRBJ2-7; maybe TRBD2 (5 bases). There are 16 residues in the CDR3. Germline V gene lookup returns CDR1 MGHRA and CDR2 YSYEKL. The V and J ends lost 0 bases and 0 bases respectively, with 12 bases between them. CDR3 region: CASSQDEGASSYEQYF. The CDR3 region has the DNA TGCGCCAGCAGCCAAGACGAGGGAGCCTCCTCCTACGAGCAGTACTTC.

This clonotype was seen a few times. DNA of the CDR3: TGTGCCACCCCAGTAGTGATAGGGGTCGGGAGCTCCTACGAGCAGTACTTC. Amino acid sequence: CATPVVIGVGSSYEQYF. The chain combines TRBV6-1 with TRBJ2-7; tentative D call: TRBD2 (6 bases). This CDR3 is built from 17 residues. V was cut by 10 bases and J by 0 bases, with 25 bases left in between. Germline CDR1 reads MNHNS; CDR2 reads SASEGT.

The chain links TRBV12-3 or TRBV12-4 to TRBJ2-3; a possible D gene is TRBD2 (6 bases). The CDR3 consists of 13 residues. The V end lost 5 bases, the J end lost 5 bases, and 11 bases lay between the germline ends. In nucleotides, the CDR3 is TGTGCCAGCAGTCCCCTAGCGAGAGATACGCAGTATTTT. Amino acid sequence: CASSPLARDTQYF.

The rearrangement links TRBV15 to TRBJ2-4; D is perhaps TRBD1 or TRBD2 (5 bases each). Germline V gene sequence: CDR1 LNHNV, CDR2 YYDKDF (reference sequence). This CDR3 has 15 residues. V was shortened by 1 base and J by 9 bases, with 16 bases between the two germline ends. This CDR3 reads CATSRAPGVRGIQYF. In nucleotides, the CDR3 is TGTGCCACCAGCAGAGCTCCCGGGGTTAGGGGCATTCAGTACTTC.

The V call is TRBV6-6, the J call TRBJ2-4, with D maybe TRBD2 (5 bases). Deletions cut 6 bases from V and 2 bases from J, with 14 bases between. The CDR3 length is 15 residues. In germline, CDR1 is MNHNY, CDR2 SVGAGI (reference sequence). The CDR3 spells CASSYPPGTKNIQYF. The CDR3, as DNA: TGTGCCAGCAGCTACCCCCCGGGGACCAAAAACATTCAGTACTTC.

This clonotype appeared a single time. The CDR3 bases are TGTGCCAGCAGCGTGATTAGCGGGAGCCTATCCCCGGATACGCAGTATTTT. Translated: CASSVISGSLSPDTQYF. The V call is TRBV21-1, the J call TRBJ2-3; the table names TRBD2, a call not compared with the DNA. TRBV21-1 is shown as a pseudogene. This CDR3 is 17 amino acids long.

The CDR3 spells CAISLAGVGNNEQFF. In DNA form, the CDR3 reads TGTGCCATCAGCTTAGCGGGAGTGGGAAACAATGAGCAGTTCTTC. This chain links TRBV10-3 with TRBJ2-1, with 9 bases fitting TRBD2. Trimming removed 6 bases from V and 5 bases from J; junction bases left unmatched: 8. Germline assignment: CDR1 ENHRY and CDR2 SYGVKD. CDR3 length: 15 residues.